These 32 T cell receptor beta chains were all obtained from the same sample, sequenced in a study of shared clonotypes between healthy human individuals. Using immunoSEQ multiplex PCR, the repertoire was profiled, and TCRdb retains in-frame clones only, with some absent. The sample shows over a million clones, about 76% of them seen only once. The sample was memory CD4+ T cells sorted from blood. Subset described: CD45RA-negative fraction. The receptor set was obtained from a man aged 18 to 29 in good health.

Regarding this clone: Relative to the germline gene, one junction end is altered; a read error may explain this. The chain recombines TRBV7-7 with TRBJ2-2; 8 bases map to TRBD2. The germline V gene encodes CDR1 SSHAT and CDR2 FNYEAQ (reference sequence). The CDR3 loop spans 15 amino acids. The DNA of the CDR3 is TGTGCTAGCAGCTCCGGACTAGCAGGCACCGGGGAGCTGTTTTTT. This gives the protein CASSSGLAGTGELFF.

This chain uses TRBV6-1 with TRBJ1-2; 7 bases line up with TRBD1. Germline V gene data show CDR1 as MNHNS and CDR2 as SASEGT. J was trimmed by 5 bases and V by 7 bases; bases with no gene match: 10. This CDR3 is built from 14 residues. The CDR3 spells CASILTGLGYGYTF. CDR3 nucleotides: TGTGCCAGCATCCTGACAGGGCTTGGATATGGCTACACCTTC.

This rearrangement joins TRBV5-1 to TRBJ1-1; unclear D gene. The V end was cut by 0 bases, the J end by 2 bases, with 8 bases between. The CDR3 sequence is 14 residues long. CDR1 and CDR2 from the germline V gene are SGHRS and YFSETQ. CDR3 sequence (DNA): TGCGCCAGCAGCTTGGATCGGTCCAACACTGAAGCTTTCTTT. This encodes CASSLDRSNTEAFF.

The rearrangement joins TRBV6-5 to TRBJ2-7; 10 nucleotides align to TRBD2. Trimming at V came to 6 bases and at J to 0 bases, leaving 5 bases not matched to a gene. Germline loops: CDR1 MNHEY, CDR2 SVGAGI. This CDR3 is 15 amino acids long. The DNA for the CDR3 is TGTGCCAGCAGAGGAGCGGGAGGGGCCTCCTACGAGCAGTACTTC. This translates into CASRGAGGASYEQYF.

This clone was counted many times. The rearrangement links TRBV7-2 to TRBJ2-7; 9 nucleotides line up with TRBD1. The germline gives CDR1 SGHTA, CDR2 FQGNSA. The trim removed 1 base at V and 1 base at J, leaving 2 bases unmatched. This CDR3 spans 15 amino acids. The CDR3: CASSLVGTGSYEQYF. CDR3 coding DNA: TGTGCCAGCAGCTTAGTTGGGACAGGGTCCTACGAGCAGTACTTC.

This clone was found many times. This chain uses TRBV7-8 with TRBJ1-1; TRBD1 matches 9 bases. J was trimmed by 4 bases and V by 5 bases; bases with no gene match: 11. The germline V gene has CDR1 SGHVS and CDR2 FQNEAQ. The length of the CDR3 is 16 residues. The CDR3, as DNA: TGTGCCAGCAGCCCCGGACAGGGGCCGCCGAGCACTGAAGCTTTCTTT. Translation: CASSPGQGPPSTEAFF.

The rearrangement links TRBV2 to TRBJ2-1; D not resolved. Trimming took off 2 bases at V and 7 bases at J, with 9 bases between the two ends. There are 13 residues in the CDR3. Looked up from germline, CDR1 is SNHLY and CDR2 is FYNNEI. This CDR3 reads CASSELGLNEQFF. CDR3 sequence (DNA): TGTGCCAGCAGTGAATTGGGGTTAAATGAGCAGTTCTTC.

The CDR3 reads CASSWAGEETQYF. CDR3 nucleotide sequence: TGTGCCAGCAGCTGGGCGGGGGAAGAGACCCAGTACTTC. The V gene is TRBV5-6, the J gene TRBJ2-5; 7 bases are a match to TRBD2. CDR1 is SGHDT and CDR2 is YYEEEE in the germline V gene. This CDR3 is 13 amino acids long. Losses at the gene ends were 3 bases for V and 3 bases for J; bases not matched to a gene: 2.

The chain has TRBV2 and TRBJ1-4, with D perhaps matching TRBD1 (6 bases). Germline assignment: CDR1 SNHLY and CDR2 FYNNEI. CDR3 size: 15 residues. Trimming removed 4 bases from V and 7 bases from J, with 16 bases in between. DNA of the CDR3: TGTGCCAGCAGTGGGACAGTTGCTGGGGGTGAAAAACTGTTTTTT. As protein: CASSGTVAGGEKLFF. Variable domain in full (rest from reference TRBV2 and TRBJ1-4): EPEVTQTPSHQVTQMGQEVILRCVPISNHLYFYWYRQILGQKVEFLVSFYNNEISEKSEIFDDQFSVERPDGSNFTLKIRSTKLEDSAMYFCASSGTVAGGEKLFFGSGTQLSVL.

The V and J genes are TRBV6-5 and TRBJ1-6; perhaps TRBD1 as D (6 bases). This CDR3 is built from 14 residues. The germline V gene encodes CDR1 MNHEY and CDR2 SVGAGI. Trimming left V 1 base short and J 7 bases short, with 8 bases between. CDR3 sequence: CASSYYDRNSPLHF. The CDR3 DNA follows: TGTGCCAGCAGTTACTATGACAGGAATTCACCCCTCCACTTT.

This chain connects TRBV5-1 to TRBJ2-5, with TRBD1 matching 9 bases. The J call may be faulty, since TRBJ2-7 better matches the DNA end. The CDR3 length is 13 residues. Looked up from germline, CDR1 is SGHRS and CDR2 is YFSETQ. The DNA for the CDR3 is TGCGCCAGCACGGACAGGGGCCAATACGAGCAGTACTTC. Its protein product is CASTDRGQYEQYF.

The V gene is TRBV12-2, the J gene TRBJ2-5; TRBD2, the table's D call, lacks a check against the DNA. TRBV12-2 is listed as a pseudogene. The CDR3 is made up of 16 amino acids. CDR3 region: CASRSPRGGYQETQYF. CDR3 DNA: TGTGCAAGTCGCTCGCCGCGGGGGGGGTACCAAGAGACCCAGTACTTC.

The chain joins TRBV15 to TRBJ2-1, with D perhaps matching TRBD1 (6 bases). Germline V lookup: CDR1 LNHNV, CDR2 YYDKDF (reference sequence). The CDR3 length is 17 residues. Trimming shortened V by 0 bases and J by 1 base, and 13 bases separated the two germline ends. In DNA, the CDR3 is TGTGCCACCAGCAGAGATCTACGAGGGGGATCCTACAATGAGCAGTTCTTC. Translated, it gives CATSRDLRGGSYNEQFF.

The V gene is TRBV4-3, the J gene TRBJ1-1, with 8 bases identical to TRBD1. The CDR3 runs to 18 residues. The ends lost 0 bases at V and 2 bases at J; junction bases unmatched: 11. Germline V gives CDR1 LGHNA, CDR2 YSLEER. CDR3 sequence reads: CASSQDGAFGQGNTEAFF. DNA for the CDR3: TGCGCCAGCAGCCAAGATGGGGCCTTCGGACAGGGAAACACTGAAGCTTTCTTT.

The chain links TRBV11-2 to TRBJ2-2; 9 bases agree with TRBD2. This CDR3 is built from 16 residues. The V gene end was trimmed by 6 bases and the J gene end by 4 bases; junction bases not matched to a gene: 9. Germline assignment: CDR1 SGHAT and CDR2 FQNNGV. The CDR3 loop reads CASRKNSGSGTGELFF. In nucleotides, the CDR3 is TGTGCCAGCAGAAAGAATAGCGGGAGCGGCACCGGGGAGCTGTTTTTT.

The CDR3 here is CASSITPGTERGYTF. The DNA of the CDR3 is TGTGCCAGTAGTATAACGCCAGGGACCGAAAGGGGCTACACCTTC. The rearrangement joins TRBV19 to TRBJ1-2, with D possibly matching TRBD1 (5 bases). The germline V gene encodes CDR1 LNHDA and CDR2 SQIVND (reference sequence). The CDR3 has 15 amino acids. V was trimmed by 2 bases and J by 8 bases, leaving 18 bases between them.

There are a few counts of this clone. This chain links TRBV7-8 with TRBJ2-7, with D possibly TRBD2 on 6 matching bases. The CDR3 is 16 residues long. Deletions cut 7 bases from V and 6 bases from J, with 25 bases between. Germline CDR1 is SGHVS and CDR2 is FQNEAQ. CDR3: CASNIRPGTSMGEQYF. In DNA, the CDR3 is TGTGCCAGCAACATAAGGCCCGGGACTTCCATGGGCGAGCAGTACTTC.

This clone was seen ten or more times. Distinct nucleotide sequences in the sample also encode this CDR3. The chain has TRBV4-3 and TRBJ2-5; 10 bases agree with TRBD2. The CDR3 spans 17 residues. The germline V gene encodes CDR1 LGHNA and CDR2 YSLEER. The V and J ends lost 0 bases and 2 bases, in that order; junction bases with no gene match: 6. The CDR3 sequence is CASSQDYRTSGQETQYF. CDR3 bases: TGCGCCAGCAGCCAAGATTATAGGACTAGCGGACAAGAGACCCAGTACTTC.

Here the CDR3 DNA reads TGTGCCAGCAGTAGAAGACAGGGGAAGGGAGAGACCCAGTACTTC. It yields the protein CASSRRQGKGETQYF. This rearrangement joins TRBV28 to TRBJ2-5; the match to TRBD1 covers 8 bases. The CDR3 totals 15 residues. The germline V gene encodes CDR1 MDHEN and CDR2 SYDVKM. V was clipped by 5 bases and J by 4 bases; unmatched bases: 9.

This clone came up many times. The J gene is TRBJ1-1, the V gene TRBV19; 7 positions agree with TRBD1. Germline V CDR1 and CDR2: LNHDA, SQIVND (reference sequence). The CDR3 has 15 residues. Trimming took 7 bases from V and 4 from J; bases not matched to a gene: 12. CDR3: CASTDRIGATTEAFF. The CDR3 DNA is TGTGCCAGTACGGACAGGATAGGGGCAACCACTGAAGCTTTCTTT.

The chain links TRBV10-2 to TRBJ2-7; possibly TRBD2 for D (5 bases). From germline, CDR1 is WSHSY and CDR2 SAAADI. The V and J ends lost 8 bases and 0 bases respectively, with 17 bases between them. This CDR3 has 15 amino acids. DNA of the CDR3: TGCGCCAGCCTTTCCGGGATCGACCTCTCCTACGAGCAGTACTTC. Its protein is CASLSGIDLSYEQYF.

The chain combines TRBV28 with TRBJ2-6, with 11 bases matching TRBD1. Germline V gene data show CDR1 as MDHEN and CDR2 as SYDVKM. The CDR3 totals 20 residues. V was pared by 6 bases and J by 0 bases, with 13 bases of the junction left unmatched. The CDR3 DNA follows: TGTGCCAGCAGCTCCGGACAGGGGGCGGGTGCCCTCTCTGGGGCCAACGTCCTGACTTTC. Residues: CASSSGQGAGALSGANVLTF.

The V call is TRBV21-1, the J call TRBJ2-7; TRBD1, as called in the table, went unchecked against the DNA. TRBV21-1 is an annotated pseudogene. The CDR3 runs 16 residues. For the CDR3, the DNA is TGTGCCAGCAGCAAAGTACGGCCAGGGCCCGCCCACGAGCAGTACTTC. It codes for CASSKVRPGPAHEQYF.

This clone was seen a single time. CDR3 nucleotides: TGTGCCTGGAGTCTCGGACTAGCGACGAGAAGTAATCAAAACATTCAGTACTTC. Translating gives CAWSLGLATRSNQNIQYF. The gene calls are TRBV30 and TRBJ2-4, with 9 nucleotides matching TRBD2. The CDR3 spans 18 residues. J lost 5 bases, V lost 2 bases, and 16 bases had no gene match. Germline CDR1 GTSNPN, CDR2 SVGIG (reference sequence).

This clone was found many times. This chain uses TRBV5-6 with TRBJ2-6; D possibly corresponds to TRBD1 (6 bases). Germline V lookup: CDR1 SGHDT, CDR2 YYEEEE. V was pared by 5 bases and J by 1 base, with 13 bases between. This CDR3 contains 16 residues. The CDR3: CASSFPRGSGANVLTF. The CDR3 DNA sequence: TGTGCCAGCAGTTTCCCCAGGGGTTCTGGGGCCAACGTCCTGACTTTC.

The V and J genes are TRBV29-1 and TRBJ2-2; 8 positions match TRBD1. The germline V gene has CDR1 SQVTM and CDR2 ANQGSEA. Unmatched junction bases numbered 5, after V lost 6 bases and J lost 2 bases. This CDR3 comprises 14 residues. DNA for the CDR3: TGCAGCGTGACAGGGGCCCTAAACACCGGGGAGCTGTTTTTT. Translated, it gives CSVTGALNTGELFF.

As for this clone: Other DNA sequences in this specimen translate into the identical CDR3. The chain has TRBV2 and TRBJ1-5; 9 bases are a match to TRBD1. In germline, CDR1 is SNHLY, CDR2 FYNNEI. This CDR3 region has 14 residues. V was pared by 4 bases and J by 4 bases, with 2 bases of the junction left unmatched. The CDR3 protein is CASSGTGVNQPQHF. The CDR3 DNA follows: TGTGCCAGCAGTGGGACAGGGGTTAATCAGCCCCAGCATTTT.

This clone has only a few counts. This sample also contains other DNA sequences that code for the same CDR3. This chain connects TRBV27 to TRBJ2-4; the D gene is possibly TRBD2 (6 bases). From germline, CDR1 is MNHEY and CDR2 SMNVEV (reference sequence). The CDR3 has 14 residues. V dropped 3 bases and J dropped 0 bases, with 6 bases sitting between them. For the CDR3, the DNA is TGTGCCAGCAGTTTGGAGGGAGCCAAAAACATTCAGTACTTC. Translating it yields CASSLEGAKNIQYF.

The rearrangement uses TRBV30 and TRBJ2-5, with D perhaps matching TRBD2 (6 bases). Germline CDR1 is GTSNPN and CDR2 is SVGIG (reference sequence). V dropped 3 bases and J dropped 5 bases, with 13 bases sitting between them. The CDR3 runs 13 residues. The CDR3 region is CAWSVGGTETQYF. For the CDR3, the DNA is TGTGCCTGGAGCGTGGGGGGAACGGAGACCCAGTACTTC.

The chain carries TRBV18 and TRBJ2-4; 8 nucleotides align to TRBD1. Trimming cost V 3 bases and J 16 bases; bases outside gene matches: 8. Germline values: CDR1 KGHSH, CDR2 LQKENI. The CDR3 spans 12 residues. The CDR3 nucleotides read TGTGCCAGCTCACCCGGACAGGGCCCCCTCTACTTC. Protein: CASSPGQGPLYF.

The chain has TRBV7-8 and TRBJ2-1; no firm D call. The CDR3 is made up of 12 amino acids. CDR1 and CDR2 from the germline V gene are SGHVS and FQNEAQ. The V end lost 1 base, the J end lost 8 bases, and 6 bases lay between the germline ends. The DNA of the CDR3 is TGTGCCAGCAGCTTAGAGCTGCATGAGCAGTTCTTC. Its protein product is CASSLELHEQFF. Full variable domain (missing parts from reference TRBV7-8 and TRBJ2-1): GAGVSQSPRYKVAKRGQDVALRCDPISGHVSLFWYQQALGQGPEFLTYFQNEAQLDKSGLPSDRFFAERPEGSVSTLKIQRTQQEDSAVYLCASSLELHEQFFGPGTRLTVL.

The chain links TRBV19 to TRBJ1-2; maybe TRBD1 (6 bases). The CDR3 loop spans 13 amino acids. CDR1 LNHDA and CDR2 SQIVND come from the germline V gene (reference sequence). V was trimmed by 7 bases and J by 6 bases, leaving 15 bases between them. The CDR3 region has the DNA TGTGCCAGTACCATCGGGGGGGCGCATGGCTACACCTTC. As protein: CASTIGGAHGYTF.